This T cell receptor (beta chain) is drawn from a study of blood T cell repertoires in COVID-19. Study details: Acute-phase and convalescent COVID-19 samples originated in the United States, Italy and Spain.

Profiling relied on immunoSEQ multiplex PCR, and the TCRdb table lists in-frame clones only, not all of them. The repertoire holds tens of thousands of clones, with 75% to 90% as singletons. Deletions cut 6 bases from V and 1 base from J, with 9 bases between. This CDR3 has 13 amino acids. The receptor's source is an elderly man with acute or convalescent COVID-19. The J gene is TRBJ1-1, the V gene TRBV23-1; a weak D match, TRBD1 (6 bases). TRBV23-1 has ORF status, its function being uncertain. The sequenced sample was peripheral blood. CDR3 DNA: TGCGCCAGCAGCCGGGGACAGAACACTGAAGCTTTCTTT. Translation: CASSRGQNTEAFF.